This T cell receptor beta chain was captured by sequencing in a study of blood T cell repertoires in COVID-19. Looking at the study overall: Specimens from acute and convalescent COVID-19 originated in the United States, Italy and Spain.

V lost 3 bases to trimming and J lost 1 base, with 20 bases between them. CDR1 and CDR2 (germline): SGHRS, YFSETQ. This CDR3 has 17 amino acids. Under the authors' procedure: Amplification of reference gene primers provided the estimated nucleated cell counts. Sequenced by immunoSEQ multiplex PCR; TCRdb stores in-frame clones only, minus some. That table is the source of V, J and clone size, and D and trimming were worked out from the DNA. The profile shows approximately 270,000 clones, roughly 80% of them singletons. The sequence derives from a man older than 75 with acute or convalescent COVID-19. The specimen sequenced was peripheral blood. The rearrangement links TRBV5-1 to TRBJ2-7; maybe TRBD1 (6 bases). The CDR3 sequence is CASSSRPSQGPSYEQYF. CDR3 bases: TGCGCCAGCAGCTCACGACCATCACAGGGACCTTCCTACGAGCAGTACTTC.